Each of the 10 T cell receptor beta chains below was sequenced from the same sample in a study of blood T cell repertoires in COVID-19. The table came from immunoSEQ multiplex PCR; TCRdb's copy has only in-frame clones and leaves some out. Of tens of thousands of clones listed, approximately 72% are singletons. The specimen was peripheral blood. The receptors were gathered from a man of 80 years or more with acute or convalescent COVID-19.

The J gene is TRBJ2-1, the V gene TRBV5-1, with D possibly being TRBD1 (6 bases). Germline V gene sequence: CDR1 SGHRS, CDR2 YFSETQ. The V end lost 1 base, the J end lost 5 bases, and 10 bases lay between the germline ends. The CDR3 is 14 amino acids. In DNA, the CDR3 is TGCGCCAGCAGCTTGAACAGGGTCCACAATGAGCAGTTCTTC. Encoded protein: CASSLNRVHNEQFF.

V and J are TRBV19 and TRBJ2-7, with TRBD2 matching 7 bases. This CDR3 has 15 amino acids. V gave up 3 bases and J gave up 4 bases; unmatched junction bases: 9. Looked up from germline, CDR1 is LNHDA and CDR2 is SQIVND (reference sequence). CDR3 protein: CASSIGQRGAYEQYF. The DNA for the CDR3 is TGTGCCAGTAGTATCGGGCAGCGGGGCGCTTACGAGCAGTACTTC.

V gene TRBV24-1 combines with J gene TRBJ1-2, with 8 bases matching TRBD1. The CDR3 covers 14 residues. Trimming removed 9 bases from V and 3 bases from J; junction bases left unmatched: 8. Per the germline V gene, CDR1 is KGHDR and CDR2 is SFDVKD. CDR3 coding DNA: TGTGCCACCCGAGGTACGGGACAGGACTATGGCTACACCTTC. This codes for CATRGTGQDYGYTF.

The chain employs TRBV5-6 and TRBJ2-2; D might be TRBD2 (5 bases). Germline lookup yields CDR1 SGHDT and CDR2 YYEEEE. With 1 base removed from V and 1 base from J, the gap between germline ends came to 11 bases. This CDR3 contains 16 residues. CDR3 amino acids: CASSLPGMRNTGELFF. CDR3 in DNA: TGTGCCAGCAGCTTGCCGGGAATGAGGAACACCGGGGAGCTGTTTTTT.

V is TRBV6-6 and J is TRBJ2-2, with D possibly being TRBD2 (5 bases). Germline V gives CDR1 MNHNY, CDR2 SVGAGI (reference sequence). This CDR3 is built from 16 residues. Trimming cost V 7 bases and J 0 bases, with 15 bases left between them. The CDR3: CASTHGQDSNTGELFF. The CDR3 DNA reads as TGTGCCAGCACCCACGGCCAGGACTCGAACACCGGGGAGCTGTTTTTT.

This chain links TRBV7-2 with TRBJ2-7, with 7 bases lining up with TRBD2. The CDR3 spans 14 residues. The germline CDR1 and CDR2 sequences are SGHTA and FQGNSA. After removal of 1 base from V and 2 bases from J, the junction contained 2 bases not matched to a gene. The CDR3 bases are TGTGCCAGCAGCTTAGGCGGGGGAACCTACGAGCAGTACTTC. It encodes CASSLGGGTYEQYF.

The J gene is TRBJ1-1, the V gene TRBV2; maybe TRBD1 (5 bases). The ends were cut back, 4 bases at V and 0 bases at J, with 21 bases in the middle. The CDR3 is 18 amino acids. CDR1 SNHLY and CDR2 FYNNEI come from the germline V gene. The CDR3 DNA reads TGTGCCAGCAGTGGCAGTTTCCAGGGTGGCCCCATGAACACTGAAGCTTTCTTT. As protein: CASSGSFQGGPMNTEAFF.

The genes are TRBV18 and TRBJ2-3; 8 bases agree with TRBD2. Germline CDR1 and CDR2: KGHSH and LQKENI. This CDR3 is 14 amino acids long. After removal of 3 bases from V and 7 bases from J, the junction contained 6 bases not matched to a gene. The CDR3 protein is CASSPPAGENTQYF. In nucleotides, the CDR3 is TGTGCCAGCTCACCCCCAGCGGGGGAAAATACGCAGTATTTT.

The chain joins TRBV6-5 to TRBJ2-1; 11 nucleotides align to TRBD2. The CDR3 consists of 15 residues. With V trimmed by 6 bases and J by 2 bases, 3 bases remained unmatched. Germline V CDR1 and CDR2: MNHEY, SVGAGI. CDR3 bases: TGTGCCAGCAGCCCACTAGCGGGGGCCTACAATGAGCAGTTCTTC. This sequence encodes CASSPLAGAYNEQFF.

The chain is built from TRBV5-4 and TRBJ1-2; D is ambiguous. V was pared by 3 bases and J by 8 bases, with 17 bases between. Germline CDR1 is SGHNT and CDR2 is YYREEE (reference sequence). The length of the CDR3 is 14 residues. DNA of the CDR3: TGTGCCAGCAGCTGGCGCGGCAGCGTTTTGGGCTACACCTTC. Translating it yields CASSWRGSVLGYTF.